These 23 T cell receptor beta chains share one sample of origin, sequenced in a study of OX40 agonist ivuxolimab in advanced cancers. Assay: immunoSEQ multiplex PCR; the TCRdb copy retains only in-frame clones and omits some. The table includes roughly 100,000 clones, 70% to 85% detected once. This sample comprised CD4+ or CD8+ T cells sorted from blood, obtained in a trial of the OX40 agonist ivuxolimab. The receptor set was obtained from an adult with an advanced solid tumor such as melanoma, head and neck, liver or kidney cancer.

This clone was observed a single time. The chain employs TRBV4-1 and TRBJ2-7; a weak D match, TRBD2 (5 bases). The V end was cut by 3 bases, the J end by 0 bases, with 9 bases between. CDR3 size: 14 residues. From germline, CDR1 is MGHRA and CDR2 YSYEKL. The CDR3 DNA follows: TGCGCCAGCAGCCACGGCGGGTACTCCTACGAGCAGTACTTC. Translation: CASSHGGYSYEQYF.

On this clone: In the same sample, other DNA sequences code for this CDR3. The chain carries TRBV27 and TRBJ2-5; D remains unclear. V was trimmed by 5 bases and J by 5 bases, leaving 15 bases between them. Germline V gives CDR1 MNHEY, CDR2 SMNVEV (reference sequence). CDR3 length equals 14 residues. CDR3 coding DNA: TGTGCCAGCAGTCTGCTAGAGGAATTGGAGACCCAGTACTTC. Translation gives CASSLLEELETQYF.

CDR3 in amino acids: CASSLTGSHYTDTQYF. In DNA, the CDR3 is TGCGCCAGCAGCTTGACAGGCTCCCATTACACAGATACGCAGTATTTT. The chain is built from TRBV5-1 and TRBJ2-3; D possibly corresponds to TRBD1 (5 bases). The ends were cut back, 1 base at V and 2 bases at J, with 14 bases in the middle. The germline V gene has CDR1 SGHRS and CDR2 YFSETQ. This CDR3 contains 16 residues. The whole variable domain, remainder taken from reference TRBV5-1 and TRBJ2-3, is KAGVTQTPRYLIKTRGQQVTLSCSPISGHRSVSWYQQTPGQGLQFLFEYFSETQRNKGNFPGRFSGRQFSNSRSEMNVSTLELGDSALYLCASSLTGSHYTDTQYFGPGTRLTVL.

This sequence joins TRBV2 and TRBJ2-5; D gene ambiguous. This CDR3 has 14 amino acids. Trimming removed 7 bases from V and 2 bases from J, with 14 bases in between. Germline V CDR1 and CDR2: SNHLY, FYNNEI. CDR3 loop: CASNPLAIQETQYF. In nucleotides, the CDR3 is TGTGCCAGCAATCCTTTGGCAATTCAAGAGACCCAGTACTTC.

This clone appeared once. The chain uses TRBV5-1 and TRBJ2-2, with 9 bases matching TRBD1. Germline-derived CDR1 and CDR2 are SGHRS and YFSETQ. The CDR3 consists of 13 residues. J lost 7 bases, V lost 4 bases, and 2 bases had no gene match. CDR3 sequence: CASSRQGDGELFF. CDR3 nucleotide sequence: TGCGCCAGCAGCAGACAGGGGGACGGGGAGCTGTTTTTT. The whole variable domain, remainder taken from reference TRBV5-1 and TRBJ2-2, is KAGVTQTPRYLIKTRGQQVTLSCSPISGHRSVSWYQQTPGQGLQFLFEYFSETQRNKGNFPGRFSGRQFSNSRSEMNVSTLELGDSALYLCASSRQGDGELFFGEGSRLTVL.

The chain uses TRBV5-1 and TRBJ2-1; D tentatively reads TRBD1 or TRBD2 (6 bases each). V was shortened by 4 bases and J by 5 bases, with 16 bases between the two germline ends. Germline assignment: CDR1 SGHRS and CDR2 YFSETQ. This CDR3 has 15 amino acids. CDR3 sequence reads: CASSGPGALNNEQFF. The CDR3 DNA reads TGCGCCAGCAGCGGGCCGGGGGCCCTCAACAATGAGCAGTTCTTC.

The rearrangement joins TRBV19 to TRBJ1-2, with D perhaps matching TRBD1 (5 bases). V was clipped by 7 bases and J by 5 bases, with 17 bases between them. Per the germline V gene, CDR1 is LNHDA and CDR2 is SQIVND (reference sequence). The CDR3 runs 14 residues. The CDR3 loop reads CASKAPQRTYGYTF. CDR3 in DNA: TGTGCCAGTAAGGCACCTCAAAGGACATATGGCTACACCTTC.

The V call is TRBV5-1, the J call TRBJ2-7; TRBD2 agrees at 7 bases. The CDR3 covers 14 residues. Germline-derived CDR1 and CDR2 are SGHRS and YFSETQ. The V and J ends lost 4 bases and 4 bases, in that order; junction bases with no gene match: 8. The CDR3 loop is CASSPWDYPYEQYF. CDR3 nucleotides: TGCGCCAGCAGCCCCTGGGACTACCCTTACGAGCAGTACTTC.

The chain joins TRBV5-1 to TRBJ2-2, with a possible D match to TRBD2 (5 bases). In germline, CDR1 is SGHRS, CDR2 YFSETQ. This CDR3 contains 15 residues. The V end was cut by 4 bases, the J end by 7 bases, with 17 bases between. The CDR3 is CASSNALSGVGELFF. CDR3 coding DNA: TGCGCCAGCAGCAACGCCCTGTCCGGGGTCGGGGAGCTGTTTTTT.

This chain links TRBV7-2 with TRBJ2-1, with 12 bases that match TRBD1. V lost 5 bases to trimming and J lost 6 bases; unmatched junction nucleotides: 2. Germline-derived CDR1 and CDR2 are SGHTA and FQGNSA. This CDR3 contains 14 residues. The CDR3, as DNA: TGTGCCAGCAGCCGGGACAGGGGGCGCAATGAGCAGTTCTTC. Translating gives CASSRDRGRNEQFF.

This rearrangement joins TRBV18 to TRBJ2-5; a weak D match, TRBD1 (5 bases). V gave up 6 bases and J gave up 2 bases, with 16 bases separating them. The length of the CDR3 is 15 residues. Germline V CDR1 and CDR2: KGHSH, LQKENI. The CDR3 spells CASSPRRGYQETQYF. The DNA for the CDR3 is TGTGCCAGCTCCCCGCGTAGGGGATATCAAGAGACCCAGTACTTC.

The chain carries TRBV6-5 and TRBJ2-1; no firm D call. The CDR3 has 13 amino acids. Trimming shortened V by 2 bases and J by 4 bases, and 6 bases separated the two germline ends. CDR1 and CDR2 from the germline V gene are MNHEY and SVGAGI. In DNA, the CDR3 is TGTGCCAGCAGTTACGGGCAGTACAATGAGCAGTTCTTC. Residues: CASSYGQYNEQFF.

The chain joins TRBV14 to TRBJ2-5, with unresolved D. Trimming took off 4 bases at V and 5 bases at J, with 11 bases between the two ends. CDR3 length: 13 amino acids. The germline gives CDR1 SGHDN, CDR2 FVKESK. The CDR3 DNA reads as TGTGCCAGCAGCCGGGATGAGCTGGAGACCCAGTACTTC. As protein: CASSRDELETQYF.

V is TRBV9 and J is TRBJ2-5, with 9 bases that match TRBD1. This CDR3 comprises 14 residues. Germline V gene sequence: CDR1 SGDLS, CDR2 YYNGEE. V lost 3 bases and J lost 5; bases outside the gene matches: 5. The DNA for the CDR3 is TGTGCCAGCAGCGAATCCGGGACAGGGGAGACCCAGTACTTC. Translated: CASSESGTGETQYF.

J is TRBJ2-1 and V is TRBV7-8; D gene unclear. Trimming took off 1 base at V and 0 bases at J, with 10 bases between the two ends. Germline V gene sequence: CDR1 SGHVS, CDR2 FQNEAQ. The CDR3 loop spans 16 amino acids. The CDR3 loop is CASSLEPLSSYNEQFF. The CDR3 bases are TGTGCCAGCAGCTTAGAACCCCTCAGCTCCTACAATGAGCAGTTCTTC.

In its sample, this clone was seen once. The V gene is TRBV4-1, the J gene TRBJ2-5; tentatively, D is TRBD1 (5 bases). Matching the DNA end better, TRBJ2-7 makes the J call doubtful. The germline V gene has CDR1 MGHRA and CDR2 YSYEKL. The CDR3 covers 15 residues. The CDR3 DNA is TGCGCCAGCAGCCACTTTGACAGCCGGCTCTACGAGCAGTACTTC. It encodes CASSHFDSRLYEQYF.

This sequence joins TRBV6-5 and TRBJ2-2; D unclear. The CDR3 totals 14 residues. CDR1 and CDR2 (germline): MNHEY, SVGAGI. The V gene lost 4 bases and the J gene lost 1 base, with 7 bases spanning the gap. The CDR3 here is CASSSDVNTGELFF. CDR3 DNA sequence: TGTGCCAGCAGTTCTGACGTGAACACCGGGGAGCTGTTTTTT.

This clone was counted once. The CDR3 reads CASSANGQVTEAFF. CDR3 in DNA: TGCGCCAGCAGTGCAAACGGACAAGTCACTGAAGCTTTCTTT. The chain carries TRBV10-2 and TRBJ1-1; perhaps TRBD1 as D (5 bases). CDR1 is WSHSY and CDR2 is SAAADI in the germline V gene. There are 14 residues in the CDR3. Deletions cut 4 bases from V and 4 bases from J, with 13 bases between.

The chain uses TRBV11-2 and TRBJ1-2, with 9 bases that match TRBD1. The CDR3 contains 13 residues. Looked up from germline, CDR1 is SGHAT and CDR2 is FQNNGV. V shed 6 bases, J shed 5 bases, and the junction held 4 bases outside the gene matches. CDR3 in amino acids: CASSIGTGYGYTF. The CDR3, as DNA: TGTGCCAGCAGTATTGGGACAGGGTATGGCTACACCTTC.

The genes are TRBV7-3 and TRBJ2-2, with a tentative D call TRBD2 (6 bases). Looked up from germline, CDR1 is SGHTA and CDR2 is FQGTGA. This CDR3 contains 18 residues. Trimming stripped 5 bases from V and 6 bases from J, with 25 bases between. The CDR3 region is CASSLTPLAHKGAGELFF. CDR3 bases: TGTGCCAGCAGCCTCACCCCACTAGCTCATAAAGGTGCCGGGGAGCTGTTTTTT.

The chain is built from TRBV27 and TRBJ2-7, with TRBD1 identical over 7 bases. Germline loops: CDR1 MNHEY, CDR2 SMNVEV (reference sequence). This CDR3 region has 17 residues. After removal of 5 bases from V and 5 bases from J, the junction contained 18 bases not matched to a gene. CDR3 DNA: TGTGCCAGCAGTCCCAGCCCGGGACAGACCTTCTACCACGAGCAGTACTTC. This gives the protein CASSPSPGQTFYHEQYF.

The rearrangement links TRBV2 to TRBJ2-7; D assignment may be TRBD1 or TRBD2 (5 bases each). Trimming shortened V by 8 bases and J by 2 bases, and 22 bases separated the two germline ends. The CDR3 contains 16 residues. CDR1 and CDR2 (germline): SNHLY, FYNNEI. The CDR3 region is CASDATRQGDPYEQYF. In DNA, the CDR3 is TGTGCCAGCGACGCCACCCGTCAGGGAGACCCCTACGAGCAGTACTTC.

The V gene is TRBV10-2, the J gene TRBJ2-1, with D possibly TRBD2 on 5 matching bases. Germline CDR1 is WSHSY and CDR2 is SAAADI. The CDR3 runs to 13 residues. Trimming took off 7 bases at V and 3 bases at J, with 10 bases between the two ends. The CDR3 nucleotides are TGCGCCAGCATCACTAGTTTCTACAATGAGCAGTTCTTC. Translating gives CASITSFYNEQFF.